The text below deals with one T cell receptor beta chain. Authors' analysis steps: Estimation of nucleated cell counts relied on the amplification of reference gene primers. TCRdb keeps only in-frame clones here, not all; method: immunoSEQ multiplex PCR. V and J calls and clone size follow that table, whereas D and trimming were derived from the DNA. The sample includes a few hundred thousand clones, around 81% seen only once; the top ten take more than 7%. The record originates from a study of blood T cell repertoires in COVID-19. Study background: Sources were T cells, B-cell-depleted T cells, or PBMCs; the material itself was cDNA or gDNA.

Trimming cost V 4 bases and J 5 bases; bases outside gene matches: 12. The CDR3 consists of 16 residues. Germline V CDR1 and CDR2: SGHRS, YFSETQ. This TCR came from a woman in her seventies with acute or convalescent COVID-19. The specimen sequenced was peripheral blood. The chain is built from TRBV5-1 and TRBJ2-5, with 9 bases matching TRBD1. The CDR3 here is CASSTRQGGGRETQYF. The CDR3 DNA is TGCGCCAGCAGCACCCGACAGGGGGGCGGCAGGGAGACCCAGTACTTC.